The entry below describes one T cell receptor (beta chain). Assay: immunoSEQ multiplex PCR; the TCRdb copy retains only in-frame clones and omits some. The data contain under 600,000 clones, around 95% of them singletons. With 5 bases clipped from V and 6 bases from J, the junction kept 11 bases outside the gene matches. The CDR3 is 16 amino acids. CDR1 is SGHAT and CDR2 is FQDESV in the germline V gene (reference sequence). The source of the sample is a study of shared clonotypes between healthy human individuals. The material sequenced was naive CD4+ T cells sorted from blood. The subset is: CD45RA+ positively selected. The TCR was taken from a woman aged 25 to 45 in good health. This chain links TRBV11-1 with TRBJ2-1, with 9 bases identical to TRBD2. CDR3 in DNA: TGTGCCAGCAGCACCCGGACTAGCGTCTTGGGCAATGAGCAGTTCTTC. Its protein product is CASSTRTSVLGNEQFF.